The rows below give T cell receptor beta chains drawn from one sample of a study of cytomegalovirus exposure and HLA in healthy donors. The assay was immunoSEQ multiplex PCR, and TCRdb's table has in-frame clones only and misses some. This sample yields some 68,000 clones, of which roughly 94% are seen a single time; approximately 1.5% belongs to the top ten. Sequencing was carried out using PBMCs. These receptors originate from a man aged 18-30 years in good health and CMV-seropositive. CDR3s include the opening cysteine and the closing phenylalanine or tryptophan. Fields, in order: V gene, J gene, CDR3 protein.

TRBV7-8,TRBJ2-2,CASSYSRLQTGELFF
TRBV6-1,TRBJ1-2,CASSEFGGSDGYTF
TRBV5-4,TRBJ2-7,CASSFGGSTYEQYF
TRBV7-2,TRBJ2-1,CASSRQSGGPGLEQFF
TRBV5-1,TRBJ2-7,CASSLLGTSGRRIYEQYF
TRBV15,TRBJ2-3,CATSRGRTVTDTQYF
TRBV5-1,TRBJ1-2,CASSPWEGRGGYTF
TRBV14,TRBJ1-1,CASNGGNINTEAFF
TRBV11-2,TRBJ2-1,CASSLEAGGEQFF
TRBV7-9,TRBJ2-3,CASSPGLAGSTDTQYF
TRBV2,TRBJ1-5,CASRDRAPFGNQPQHF
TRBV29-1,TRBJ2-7,CSAAYREEQYF
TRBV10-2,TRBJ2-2,CASNLNTGELFF
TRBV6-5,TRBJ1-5,CASSYRRGQPQHF
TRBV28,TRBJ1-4,CATSIMTDEKLFF
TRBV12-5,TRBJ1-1,CASGKNGQGRRAFF
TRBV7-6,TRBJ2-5,CASRAGQQETQYF
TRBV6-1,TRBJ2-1,CASSQKGDNEQFF
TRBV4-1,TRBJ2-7,CASSQGLAGEGEQYF
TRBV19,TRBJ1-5,CASSGTGQGQAQPQHF
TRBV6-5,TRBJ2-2,CASSYGGGTTGELFF
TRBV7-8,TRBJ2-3,CASSTQWGRYTDTQYF
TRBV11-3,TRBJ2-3,CASSATGRTDTQYF
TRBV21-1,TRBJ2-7,CASSIQYAYEQYF
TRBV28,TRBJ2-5,CASSLAGGTKETQYF
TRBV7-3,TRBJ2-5,CASSSGGAGETQYF
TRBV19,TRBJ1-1,CASSTDRDTEAFF
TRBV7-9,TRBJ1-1,CASEEGNTEAFF
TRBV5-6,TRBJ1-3,CASSPDGAGNTIYF
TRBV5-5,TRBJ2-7,CASSPVDRLTYEQYF
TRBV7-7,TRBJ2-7,CASSLAHGGAGGAYEQYF
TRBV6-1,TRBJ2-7,CASSDWAGAAYEQYF
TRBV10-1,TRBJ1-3,CASPPARQGANTIYF
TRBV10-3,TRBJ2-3,CAITASGISDTQYF
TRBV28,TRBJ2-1,CASSLGGEMTHEQFF
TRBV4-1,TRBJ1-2,CASSQDGYGYTF
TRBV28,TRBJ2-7,CASSFRLAGGRPTYEQYF
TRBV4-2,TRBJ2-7,CASSQGILDRSSYEQYF
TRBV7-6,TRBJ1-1,CASSLEGNTEAFF
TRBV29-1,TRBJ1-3,CSARTGGNTIYF
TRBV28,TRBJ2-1,CASSPYPGTSDNNEQFF